The rows below give T cell receptor beta chains drawn from one sample of a study of T cell changes during pregnancy in multiple sclerosis. This table comes from immunoSEQ multiplex PCR, and its TCRdb copy is limited to in-frame clones, with some not included. The sample lists more than 65,000 clones; roughly 93% were seen once. Source: peripheral blood, taken in the first trimester of pregnancy. These receptors all come from a female donor with multiple sclerosis, enrolled in a pregnancy study. Each CDR3 is given with its conserved first and last residue. A D gene is named only where the DNA matches it firmly. Not every row has a clone size; where given, it reads once, few, many or a size class.

CDR3nt	CDR3aa	d_gene	v_gene	abundance	j_gene
TGCAGCGTTGACACAGGGAGTACCTACAATGAGCAGTTCTTC	CSVDTGSTYNEQFF	.	TRBV29-1	.	TRBJ2-1
TGTGCCAGCACCTCGCCGGGGGGGGCTCAGACCCAGTACTTC	CASTSPGGAQTQYF	TRBD2	TRBV7-2	.	TRBJ2-5
TGCGCCAGCAGCTTGGAGAGCGCTTGGCGGGGGCCCTACTCTAGCACAGATACGCAGTATTTT	CASSLESAWRGPYSSTDTQYF	.	TRBV5-1	.	TRBJ2-3
TGTGCCATCTCTACAGGATGGGACTACAATGAGCAGTTCTTC	CAISTGWDYNEQFF	.	TRBV10-3	once	TRBJ2-1
TGTGCCAGCAGCTTAGCGCACGGGACAGGGCCCCAAGAGACCCAGTACTTC	CASSLAHGTGPQETQYF	TRBD1	TRBV7-9	.	TRBJ2-5
TGTGCCAGTACCCCTCTGGTCCAGGGCAGGGGATCCTACAATGAGCAGTTCTTC	CASTPLVQGRGSYNEQFF	.	TRBV19	.	TRBJ2-1
TGTGCCAGCAGTACCCGACAGGGGACGCATGGCTACACCTTC	CASSTRQGTHGYTF	TRBD1	TRBV27	.	TRBJ1-2
TGTGCCACCAGCAGAGATCAAGGAGGGGTCTACGAGCAGTACTTC	CATSRDQGGVYEQYF	.	TRBV15	.	TRBJ2-7
TGCGCCAGCAGCATGAATCCGGGACAGATTATTCCCACTGAAGCTTTCTTT	CASSMNPGQIIPTEAFF	TRBD1	TRBV5-1	.	TRBJ1-1
TGTGCCAGCAGCCGACGGACTGCCTACAATGAGCAGTTCTTC	CASSRRTAYNEQFF	.	TRBV2	.	TRBJ2-1
TGTGCCAGCAGCTTATACGGGGGAACTGAAGCTTTCTTT	CASSLYGGTEAFF	.	TRBV7-9	.	TRBJ1-1
TGTGCCAGCAGCGACGGGGGGCCAGGGGTGGCTGGGGCTGGGGCCAACGTCCTGACTTTC	CASSDGGPGVAGAGANVLTF	.	TRBV7-8	.	TRBJ2-6
TGTGCCAGTAGTGCTGCAGGAAGTTATTCACCCCTCCACTTT	CASSAAGSYSPLHF	.	TRBV19	.	TRBJ1-6
TGTGCCTGGAGTAAAGGGACAGGGGGCACAGATACGCAGTATTTT	CAWSKGTGGTDTQYF	TRBD1	TRBV30	.	TRBJ2-3
TGTGCCAGCAGCTTAGGTTTTGGCCCTCAAGAGACCCAGTACTTC	CASSLGFGPQETQYF	.	TRBV7-7	.	TRBJ2-5
TGTGCCAGCAGTGCAGAGGGGGCGGGCTATGGCTACACCTTC	CASSAEGAGYGYTF	TRBD1	TRBV25-1	.	TRBJ1-2
TGCGCCAGCAGCTTGGTTGGGGGGAGCTCCTACGAGCAGTACTTC	CASSLVGGSSYEQYF	.	TRBV5-1	.	TRBJ2-7
TGTGCCAGCAGCGGGGCTTGGGGCCGTGGCGGGGGGGAAGAGACCCAGTACTTC	CASSGAWGRGGGEETQYF	TRBD2	TRBV9	.	TRBJ2-5
TGTGCCAGCAGCCCCCGCAGACAGGCATACGAGCAGTACTTC	CASSPRRQAYEQYF	.	TRBV27	.	TRBJ2-7
TGTGCCAGCAGTTTACCCGAGACTAGATTGGATGAGCAGTTCTTC	CASSLPETRLDEQFF	.	TRBV27	.	TRBJ2-1
TGTGCCTGGAGGGGCACTAGCGGCTCCTACGAGCAGTACTTC	CAWRGTSGSYEQYF	TRBD2	TRBV30	.	TRBJ2-7
TGTGCCAGCAGTTTATTATGGCTCCTCGAATACGAGCAGTACTTC	CASSLLWLLEYEQYF	.	TRBV28	.	TRBJ2-7
TGTGCCAGCAGTTGGGACAGAATGAACACTGAAGCTTTCTTT	CASSWDRMNTEAFF	TRBD1	TRBV6-1	.	TRBJ1-1
TGTGCCAGCAGCGCGCCACTTCTAGCTAGGGATACGCAGTATTTT	CASSAPLLARDTQYF	.	TRBV2	.	TRBJ2-3
TGTGCCAGCAGCCCCCAAAACAGGGATGGCTACACCTTC	CASSPQNRDGYTF	.	TRBV7-9	.	TRBJ1-2
TGCGCCAGCAGCCAAGATACAGGATACAACACTGAAGCTTTCTTT	CASSQDTGYNTEAFF	.	TRBV4-1	.	TRBJ1-1